This T cell receptor (beta chain) is from a study of CD8+ T cells in alopecia areata. Study information: Each day, treated patients took oral tofacitinib twice, at 5 to 10 mg per dose. Findings and limits, study-wide: Patients shared TCRs less clearly than mice did, possibly owing to HLA. Relative to normal scalp, lesional scalp, especially alopecia totalis/universalis, showed higher clonality.

PBMCs served as the source from which CD4+ and CD8+ T cells were sorted. The authors extracted RNA and reverse transcribed it into cDNA as the sequencing template. Method: immunoSEQ multiplex PCR; TCRdb's copy keeps in-frame clones and lacks some. This table holds roughly 120,000 clones, 35% to 40% found once. Trimming removed 2 bases at V and 5 bases at J, with 13 bases between. Germline lookup yields CDR1 MNHEY and CDR2 SMNVEV (reference sequence). This CDR3 has 14 residues. As to this clone: The antigen remains undetermined.

The material sequenced was CD4+ T cells sorted from blood. The receptor was isolated from a human donor with alopecia areata. The V call is TRBV27, the J call TRBJ2-7; D gene ambiguous. CDR3 nucleotides: TGTGCCAGCAGTTTAGGGCTGAGCTCTGACGAGCAGTACTTC. This encodes CASSLGLSSDEQYF.